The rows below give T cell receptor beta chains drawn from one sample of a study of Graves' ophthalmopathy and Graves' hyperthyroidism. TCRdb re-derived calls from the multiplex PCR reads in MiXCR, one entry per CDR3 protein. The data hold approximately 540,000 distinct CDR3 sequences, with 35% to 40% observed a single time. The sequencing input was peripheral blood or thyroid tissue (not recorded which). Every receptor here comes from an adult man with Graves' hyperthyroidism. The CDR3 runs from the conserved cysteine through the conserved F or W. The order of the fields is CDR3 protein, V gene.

CDR3: CASRPGQYNSPLHF; V: TRBV2
CDR3: CASSRQATANEQYF; V: TRBV19
CDR3: CASSPDRGLTEAFF; V: TRBV19
CDR3: CASSPSGGETQYF; V: TRBV7-8
CDR3: CASTRLANYGYTF; V: TRBV6-2/TRBV6-3
CDR3: CASSTRPNEKLFF; V: TRBV12-3/TRBV12-4
CDR3: CSARVGTTYNEQFF; V: TRBV20-1
CDR3: CSASRGQQSSGANVLTF; V: TRBV20-1
CDR3: CASSKGSVTDTQYF; V: TRBV10-2
CDR3: CSASLIDRGQVGYTF; V: TRBV20-1
CDR3: CASSRGSSYEQYF; V: TRBV19
CDR3: CASRHDRGRVDTEAFF; V: TRBV6-5
CDR3: CASSFLSQGARYGYTF; V: TRBV12-3/TRBV12-4
CDR3: CASSPHRGRAEAFF; V: TRBV12-3/TRBV12-4
CDR3: CSVIKGVTGNTIYF; V: TRBV29-1
CDR3: CASSLRPRYSTDTQYF; V: TRBV19
CDR3: CAIRLAGSYEQYF; V: TRBV10-3
CDR3: CASSLTNSRQGASPLHF; V: TRBV7-2
CDR3: CASTPGTGNHQPQHF; V: TRBV9
CDR3: CAISESDLRASGANVLTF; V: TRBV10-3
CDR3: CSARDWASNTGELFF; V: TRBV20-1
CDR3: CSVEDRFNQPQHF; V: TRBV29-1
CDR3: CASSSIDRDYNEQFF; V: TRBV5-1
CDR3: CASNGGGDLSNSPLHF; V: TRBV7-9
CDR3: CATSRDGVGRTGELFF; V: TRBV15
CDR3: CASSIESGSTDTQYF; V: TRBV7-9
CDR3: CASRDRVGSPLHF; V: TRBV5-1
CDR3: CASSQDSLRGNTIYF; V: TRBV3-1
CDR3: CAGMGLAATDTQYF; V: TRBV2
CDR3: CASSPGPNNQPQYF; V: TRBV5-1
CDR3: CASSLAERSNQPLHF; V: TRBV7-2
CDR3: CASDRGRRGSYNSPLHF; V: TRBV30
CDR3: CASSPRVNTEAFF; V: TRBV19
CDR3: CASSSSGQATNSPLHF; V: TRBV5-1
CDR3: CARRDTYTGELFF; V: TRBV30
CDR3: CASSNDMGGYSNQPQHF; V: TRBV19
CDR3: CASSLRTSGYNEQFF; V: TRBV4-1
CDR3: CASSLGTGRLEQYF; V: TRBV5-8
CDR3: CASSWGQGATNEKLFF; V: TRBV5-5
CDR3: CSARAMQETQYF; V: TRBV20-1
CDR3: CASSQTRGLIRNTEAFF; V: TRBV7-6
CDR3: CASSVRDTGWNSPLHF; V: TRBV5-8
CDR3: CASIPRGTGQTNTEAFF; V: TRBV6-5
CDR3: CASSFVGGPYEQYF; V: TRBV5-8
CDR3: CASSRGATGGNYGYTF; V: TRBV5-6
CDR3: CSARDTLDSQGHGYTF; V: TRBV20-1
CDR3: CASSLARTGGEKLFF; V: TRBV5-1
CDR3: CASSTWTTGDEQYF; V: TRBV7-9
CDR3: CSVEETDSGNTIYF; V: TRBV29-1
CDR3: CASSPKRETQYF; V: TRBV12-3/TRBV12-4
CDR3: CASSLLRHEQYF; V: TRBV5-1
CDR3: CASSDVSSGSTQYF; V: TRBV25-1